A selection of T cell receptor beta chains follows, all from one sample in a study of shared clonotypes between healthy human individuals. Sequenced by immunoSEQ multiplex PCR; TCRdb stores in-frame clones only, minus some. The sample holds some 700,000 clones, around 91% seen once. Sample: memory CD8+ T cells from PBMCs. These receptors were taken from a man younger than 30 in good health. Some clones in this sample may be carry-over from other donors' samples. CDR3s include the opening cysteine and the closing phenylalanine or tryptophan. Fields, in order: V gene, D gene, CDR3 protein. D genes are given only for firm matches.

V gene: TRBV6-4
D gene: TRBD2
CDR3 protein: CASMRSLAGVDNEQFF

V gene: TRBV5-6
D gene: NA
CDR3 protein: CASSLRDNEQFF

V gene: TRBV27
D gene: TRBD2
CDR3 protein: CASSYKASGDNEQFF

V gene: TRBV27
D gene: NA
CDR3 protein: CASSWRQTINTEAFF

V gene: TRBV27
D gene: TRBD1
CDR3 protein: CASSPGQGPATEAFF

V gene: TRBV2
D gene: TRBD1
CDR3 protein: CASRVSGGHYGYTF

V gene: TRBV29-1
D gene: NA
CDR3 protein: CSVDPNRVQTLGYTF

V gene: TRBV27
D gene: TRBD2
CDR3 protein: CASSWVSLAGVRSNEQFF

V gene: TRBV27
D gene: NA
CDR3 protein: CASSSPNDRRGTPQYF

V gene: TRBV9
D gene: TRBD1
CDR3 protein: CASSVGTGTASYEQYF